The 3 T cell receptor beta chains presented below share a single source sample, sequenced in a study of cytomegalovirus exposure and HLA in healthy donors. Vbeta (60) and Jbeta (13) primers were used in the PCR. Only in-frame clones appear in the TCRdb table, and some are missing; sequencing was by immunoSEQ multiplex PCR. The sample includes roughly 100,000 clones, about 60% of them seen just once. Specimen: PBMCs. These receptors were taken from a human donor in good health.

This clone was seen only a few times. The chain carries TRBV5-6 and TRBJ1-5; TRBD1 might be the D (5 bases). Trimming took off 1 base at V and 0 bases at J, with 11 bases between the two ends. Germline CDR1 is SGHDT and CDR2 is YYEEEE. The CDR3 loop spans 16 amino acids. The CDR3 loop is CASSLYGGSSNQPQHF. CDR3 DNA: TGTGCCAGCAGCTTGTATGGGGGGTCTAGCAATCAGCCCCAGCATTTT. Filled out from reference TRBV5-6 and TRBJ1-5, the complete variable domain reads DAGVTQSPTHLIKTRGQQVTLRCSPKSGHDTVSWYQQALGQGPQFIFQYYEEEERQRGNFPDRFSGHQFPNYSSELNVNALLLGDSALYLCASSLYGGSSNQPQHFGDGTRLSIL.

The V call is TRBV6-5, the J call TRBJ2-1, with 8 bases matching TRBD2. The trim removed 6 bases at V and 0 bases at J, leaving 4 bases unmatched. Germline V gives CDR1 MNHEY, CDR2 SVGAGI. This CDR3 comprises 15 residues. The CDR3 region has the DNA TGTGCCAGCAGCACTAGCGGTAGCTCCTACAATGAGCAGTTCTTC. Translation: CASSTSGSSYNEQFF.

The rearrangement links TRBV9 to TRBJ2-1; D is undetermined. V lost 0 bases and J 0 bases, leaving 7 bases between the germline ends. CDR3 length: 15 residues. Germline V gene data show CDR1 as SGDLS and CDR2 as YYNGEE. The CDR3 is CASSVEGDSYNEQFF. In DNA, the CDR3 is TGTGCCAGCAGCGTAGAAGGAGACTCCTACAATGAGCAGTTCTTC.